A selection of T cell receptor beta chains follows, all from one sample in a study of CD8 T cells in Susac syndrome. MiXCR, run by TCRdb on the immunoSEQ multiplex PCR reads, gives a single entry per CDR3 protein. Of 77,000 or so distinct CDR3 sequences listed, approximately 94% were seen once; the top ten hold about 0.53%. The sequenced sample consisted of CD4+ T cells from PBMCs. Source of these receptors: a human donor with Susac syndrome. Each CDR3 is given with its conserved first and last residue. Each record gives: V gene, J gene, D gene, clone size, CDR3 DNA, CDR3 protein. The D gene is left open where the match is weak. The size field is filled for only some rows; it gives once, few, many or a size class.

V: TRBV7-9
J: TRBJ2-3
D: TRBD2
size: -
DNA: TGTGCCAGCAGCCTCAAGCGGGAGAGGGGTGATACGCAGTATTTT
CDR3: CASSLKRERGDTQYF

V: TRBV5-1
J: TRBJ1-5
D: -
size: -
DNA: TGCGCCAGCAGCTTGGCCCCGTTGACAGATCATAGCAATCAGCCCCAGCATTTT
CDR3: CASSLAPLTDHSNQPQHF

V: TRBV27
J: TRBJ2-1
D: TRBD2
size: -
DNA: TGTGCCAGCAAGCGGGAGGTCTCCTACAATGAGCAGTTCTTC
CDR3: CASKREVSYNEQFF

V: TRBV6-2/TRBV6-3
J: TRBJ2-4
D: -
size: -
DNA: TGTGCCAGCAGGACAGGAGCCAAAAACATTCAGTACTTC
CDR3: CASRTGAKNIQYF

V: TRBV27
J: TRBJ2-1
D: TRBD2
size: -
DNA: TGTGCCAGCAGTTTGAAACTAGCGGGTTCGGTAAATCACAATGAGCAGTTCTTC
CDR3: CASSLKLAGSVNHNEQFF

V: TRBV6-7
J: TRBJ1-6
D: TRBD1
size: -
DNA: TGTGCCAGCAGTCAAGCAGGGGGCAGGCCCCACCCCCCCCATTCACCCCTCCACTTT
CDR3: CASSQAGGRPHPPHSPLHF

V: TRBV2
J: TRBJ2-3
D: -
size: -
DNA: TGTGCCAGCAAGACCTATACGCAGTATTTT
CDR3: CASKTYTQYF

V: TRBV7-6
J: TRBJ1-4
D: -
size: -
DNA: TGTGCCAGCGGGAACAGGACGCCTAATGAAAAACTGTTTTTT
CDR3: CASGNRTPNEKLFF

V: TRBV3-1
J: TRBJ2-1
D: TRBD2
size: once
DNA: TGTGCCAGCAGCCCTCCGGGGGGTGAGCAGTTCTTC
CDR3: CASSPPGGEQFF

V: TRBV4-2
J: TRBJ2-1
D: TRBD2
size: -
DNA: TGTGCCAGCAGCACCGGGACTAGCGGTCCGGGGGAGCAGTTCTTC
CDR3: CASSTGTSGPGEQFF

V: TRBV7-2
J: TRBJ1-4
D: -
size: once
DNA: TGTGCCAGCAGCTTAGTCGGGACAACTAATGAAAAACTGTTTTTT
CDR3: CASSLVGTTNEKLFF

V: TRBV15
J: TRBJ2-3
D: -
size: -
DNA: TGTGCCACCAGCGAATATCACCTAGGCCCCACAGATACGCAGTATTTT
CDR3: CATSEYHLGPTDTQYF

V: TRBV29-1
J: TRBJ1-5
D: TRBD1
size: -
DNA: TGCAGCGTTAGATCAGGGGGTAGACAGCCCCAGCATTTT
CDR3: CSVRSGGRQPQHF

V: TRBV20-1
J: TRBJ2-6
D: -
size: -
DNA: TGCAGTGCTAGACCCGACAGCCTAAGCTCTGGGGCCAACGTCCTGACTTTC
CDR3: CSARPDSLSSGANVLTF

V: TRBV7-6
J: TRBJ2-1
D: TRBD2
size: -
DNA: TGTGCCAGCACCTCTTCGGGAGCGGGAGTTTTAAATGAGCAGTTCTTC
CDR3: CASTSSGAGVLNEQFF

V: TRBV6-4
J: TRBJ1-5
D: TRBD1
size: -
DNA: TGTGCCAGCAGCGCCTCCGGGACAGAAGCTAATAGCAATCAGCCCCAGCATTTT
CDR3: CASSASGTEANSNQPQHF

V: TRBV10-3
J: TRBJ2-6
D: -
size: -
DNA: TGTGCCATCAGTCAGGGGGGCGGGGCCAACGTCCTGACTTTC
CDR3: CAISQGGGANVLTF

V: TRBV3-1
J: TRBJ1-1
D: -
size: -
DNA: TGTGCCAGCAGCCAAGACTGGAGAGGGGATGCTTTCTTT
CDR3: CASSQDWRGDAFF

V: TRBV9
J: TRBJ2-1
D: TRBD1
size: -
DNA: TGTGCCAGCAGCGTAACAGGGGAGACCTACAATGAGCAGTTCTTC
CDR3: CASSVTGETYNEQFF

V: TRBV5-1
J: TRBJ2-1
D: -
size: once
DNA: TGCGCCAGCAGCTTGGGGCCGTCCAATGAGCAGTTCTTC
CDR3: CASSLGPSNEQFF

V: TRBV19
J: TRBJ1-5
D: -
size: -
DNA: TGTGCCAGTAGCAACCGGGGTACCAGCACAAGTCAGCCCCAGCATTTT
CDR3: CASSNRGTSTSQPQHF

V: TRBV12-3/TRBV12-4
J: TRBJ1-1
D: -
size: once
DNA: TGTGCCAGCAGTTTAGGAACCCGATCAGGAGCTTTCTTT
CDR3: CASSLGTRSGAFF

V: TRBV18
J: TRBJ2-1
D: TRBD2
size: once
DNA: TGTGCCAGCTCACCAACTAGCGGGAAGCGGAATGAGCAGTTCTTC
CDR3: CASSPTSGKRNEQFF

V: TRBV20-1
J: TRBJ2-1
D: TRBD2
size: -
DNA: TGCAGTGCGCCACTAGCGGGGCCCCTATACAATGAGCAGTTCTTC
CDR3: CSAPLAGPLYNEQFF

V: TRBV5-6
J: TRBJ2-7
D: TRBD1
size: once
DNA: TGTGCCAGCAGCTATCGACAGGGGACAGGCTCCTACGAGCAGTACTTC
CDR3: CASSYRQGTGSYEQYF

V: TRBV23-1
J: TRBJ1-3
D: -
size: -
DNA: TGCGCCAGCAGTCATGCAGCCCATGGTTCCCGGAGCTCTGGAAACACCATATATTTT
CDR3: CASSHAAHGSRSSGNTIYF

V: TRBV5-6
J: TRBJ1-2
D: -
size: -
DNA: TGTGCCAGCAGCCCCATGGGGACCTATGGCTACACCTTC
CDR3: CASSPMGTYGYTF

V: TRBV10-3
J: TRBJ1-2
D: -
size: -
DNA: TGTGCCACGGCCGGGATTTCTAATGGCTACACCTTC
CDR3: CATAGISNGYTF

V: TRBV7-9
J: TRBJ2-1
D: TRBD2
size: once
DNA: TGTGCCAGCAGCACCCGCCCTGCGGGGGGGCTTAGGGGTGAGCAGTTCTTC
CDR3: CASSTRPAGGLRGEQFF

V: TRBV19
J: TRBJ2-3
D: -
size: -
DNA: TGTGCCAGTAGCCAGGGAGCCGCGTGGAAAACAGATACGCAGTATTTT
CDR3: CASSQGAAWKTDTQYF

V: TRBV7-9
J: TRBJ2-7
D: -
size: few
DNA: TGTGCCAGCAGCTTTTCCTCCTACGAGCAGTACTTC
CDR3: CASSFSSYEQYF

V: TRBV6-5
J: TRBJ2-3
D: -
size: -
DNA: TGTGCCAGCAGTTCCAACACAGATACGCAGTATTTT
CDR3: CASSSNTDTQYF

V: TRBV29-1
J: TRBJ2-5
D: TRBD1
size: -
DNA: TGCAGCGTTGAAGATCCGGGACAGGGTGGAGAGACCCAGTACTTC
CDR3: CSVEDPGQGGETQYF

V: TRBV15
J: TRBJ1-2
D: -
size: -
DNA: TGTGCCACCAGCAGATCCGGTTCGGGACGGAAAGACTATGGCTACACCTTC
CDR3: CATSRSGSGRKDYGYTF

V: TRBV5-1
J: TRBJ1-1
D: TRBD1
size: -
DNA: TGCGCCAGCAGCTTGTCCCCAGGGGGTGAGACTGAAGCTTTCTTT
CDR3: CASSLSPGGETEAFF

V: TRBV27
J: TRBJ2-7
D: -
size: -
DNA: TGTGCCAGCAGTGGCCGAAAGCTTACAGGGAACGAGCAGTACTTC
CDR3: CASSGRKLTGNEQYF

V: TRBV6-5
J: TRBJ2-6
D: -
size: -
DNA: TGTGCCAGCAGTTACTGGGTTCTCGGGGCCAACGTCCTGACTTTC
CDR3: CASSYWVLGANVLTF

V: TRBV20-1
J: TRBJ2-1
D: -
size: once
DNA: TGCAGTGCTAGCTTCTCGGAGACCCTGAGCTACAATGAGCAGTTCTTC
CDR3: CSASFSETLSYNEQFF

V: TRBV24-1
J: TRBJ2-1
D: -
size: -
DNA: TGTGCCACCAGTATGACAGGACTACAGAATGAGCAGTTCTTC
CDR3: CATSMTGLQNEQFF

V: TRBV19
J: TRBJ1-1
D: TRBD1
size: -
DNA: TGTGCCAGCAGTAGCCTCTTCACAGGGGGTCTTGAAGCTTTCTTT
CDR3: CASSSLFTGGLEAFF

V: TRBV18
J: TRBJ2-3
D: -
size: -
DNA: TGTGCCAGCTCACCACCGTCTTCGGATACGCAGTATTTT
CDR3: CASSPPSSDTQYF

V: TRBV5-1
J: TRBJ2-1
D: -
size: -
DNA: TGCGCCAGCAGCTTGGCGGGCTTAGCGGACTACAATGAGCAGTTCTTC
CDR3: CASSLAGLADYNEQFF

V: TRBV30
J: TRBJ1-2
D: -
size: -
DNA: TGTGCCTGGAGCGGCTCACTTAACTATGGCTACACCTTC
CDR3: CAWSGSLNYGYTF

V: TRBV5-6
J: TRBJ1-2
D: -
size: -
DNA: TGTGCCAGCAGCCGGATAACAGCAACCAGCGATGGCTACACCTTC
CDR3: CASSRITATSDGYTF

V: TRBV6-2/TRBV6-3
J: TRBJ1-1
D: -
size: -
DNA: TGTGCCAGCAGTTACAGGAACCTGAACACTGAAGCTTTCTTT
CDR3: CASSYRNLNTEAFF

V: TRBV28
J: TRBJ2-1
D: TRBD1
size: once
DNA: TGTGCCAGTAAGTCTTTCACCGGGACAGCCAATGAGCAGTTCTTC
CDR3: CASKSFTGTANEQFF

V: TRBV23-1
J: TRBJ2-1
D: -
size: -
DNA: TGCGCCAGCAGTCATACCCCCCCTGGAGGGGCGTCTTACAATGAGCAGTTCTTC
CDR3: CASSHTPPGGASYNEQFF

V: TRBV9
J: TRBJ1-3
D: TRBD1
size: -
DNA: TGTGCCAGCAGCGTAGATCCCCAGGGGGCTACTATTGGGTCTGGAAACACCATATATTTT
CDR3: CASSVDPQGATIGSGNTIYF

V: TRBV25-1
J: TRBJ2-1
D: -
size: -
DNA: TGTGCCAGCAGTGATTGGAGACACAATGAGCAGTTCTTC
CDR3: CASSDWRHNEQFF

V: TRBV9
J: TRBJ1-3
D: -
size: -
DNA: TGTGCCAGCAGCGTACAGGACTCTGGAAACACCATATATTTT
CDR3: CASSVQDSGNTIYF

V: TRBV29-1
J: TRBJ2-1
D: -
size: -
DNA: TGCAGCGTCGCCATGTTTGGGATGAGCTCCTACAATGAGCAGTTCTTC
CDR3: CSVAMFGMSSYNEQFF

V: TRBV9
J: TRBJ2-5
D: -
size: -
DNA: TGTGCCAGCAGGCCCCTAGCTAACCAAGAGACCCAGTACTTC
CDR3: CASRPLANQETQYF

V: TRBV27
J: TRBJ2-2
D: TRBD2
size: -
DNA: TGTGCCAGCAGTTCCCGCCGCATCGGCTCAGCGGGGGGAACGAACACCGGGGAGCTGTTTTTT
CDR3: CASSSRRIGSAGGTNTGELFF

V: TRBV28
J: TRBJ2-5
D: -
size: -
DNA: TGTGCCAGCTGGAACCAAGAGACCCAGTACTTC
CDR3: CASWNQETQYF

V: TRBV5-1
J: TRBJ2-5
D: -
size: -
DNA: TGCGCCAGCAGCCAGGATCCTAGCCTAGAGACCCAGTACTTC
CDR3: CASSQDPSLETQYF

V: TRBV29-1
J: TRBJ1-2
D: -
size: -
DNA: TGCAGCGTTGACTTACAGGGAGAGGGGAAGAGGAACTATGGCTACACCTTC
CDR3: CSVDLQGEGKRNYGYTF

V: TRBV20-1
J: TRBJ2-7
D: TRBD2
size: -
DNA: TGCAGTGCTAGAGATCTAGCGGGGCCCTACGAGCAGTACTTC
CDR3: CSARDLAGPYEQYF